These 23 T cell receptor beta chains share one sample of origin, sequenced in a study of cytomegalovirus exposure and HLA in healthy donors. PCR was performed using 60 Vbeta and 13 Jbeta primers. Libraries were prepared by immunoSEQ multiplex PCR; TCRdb keeps only in-frame clonotypes and omits some of them. The sample holds 90,000 to 150,000 clones; less than 65% are singletons and the top ten take approximately 11%. Input material: PBMCs. Receptor source: a man in his forties or fifties in good health and CMV-seropositive.

The table lists this clone with a few counts. The gene calls are TRBV10-3 and TRBJ2-7, with D possibly matching TRBD1 (5 bases). The CDR3 is 13 residues long. Germline V gene lookup returns CDR1 ENHRY and CDR2 SYGVKD. Trimming took 6 bases from V and 3 from J, leaving 12 bases between them. The DNA of the CDR3 is TGTGCCATCAGGGGGCGCTTGAACTACGAGCAGTACTTC. Protein sequence: CAIRGRLNYEQYF.

J is TRBJ1-5 and V is TRBV6-1; TRBD1 might be the D (6 bases). Germline V CDR1 and CDR2: MNHNS, SASEGT. The CDR3 spans 13 residues. The V gene lost 6 bases and the J gene lost 5 bases, with 11 bases spanning the gap. CDR3 bases: TGTGCCAGCAGCCAGGGGTTCGATCAGCCCCAGCATTTT. This codes for CASSQGFDQPQHF.

This chain links TRBV10-3 with TRBJ1-1; no clear D. Germline V CDR1 and CDR2: ENHRY, SYGVKD. This CDR3 comprises 12 residues. The V and J ends lost 6 bases and 0 bases respectively, with 5 bases between them. Here the CDR3 reads CAISSVNTEAFF. The CDR3 nucleotides are TGTGCCATCAGCTCAGTGAACACTGAAGCTTTCTTT.

The chain links TRBV6-5 to TRBJ2-3; 7 bases agree with TRBD2. This CDR3 has 13 residues. V was clipped by 7 bases and J by 3 bases; unmatched bases: 4. Germline assignment: CDR1 MNHEY and CDR2 SVGAGI. As DNA, the CDR3 is TGTGCCAGCACGGCTAGCGGTACAGATACGCAGTATTTT. It codes for CASTASGTDTQYF.

This clone was detected a few times. The J gene is TRBJ2-6, the V gene TRBV2, with D maybe TRBD2 (6 bases). This CDR3 has 16 amino acids. The V end lost 7 bases, the J end lost 0 bases, and 13 bases lay between the germline ends. Per the germline V gene, CDR1 is SNHLY and CDR2 is FYNNEI. The CDR3 reads CASMLGLSSGANVLTF. CDR3 bases: TGTGCCAGCATGTTAGGACTATCCTCTGGGGCCAACGTCCTGACTTTC.

The chain is built from TRBV13 and TRBJ2-7; TRBD1 is a possible D gene (6 bases). The V gene lost 7 bases and the J gene lost 6 bases, with 13 bases spanning the gap. Germline lookup yields CDR1 PRHDT and CDR2 FYEKMQ (reference sequence). The CDR3 is 12 residues long. The CDR3 DNA sequence: TGTGCCAGCATCCTGGGGGCTGGCGAGCAGTACTTC. It encodes CASILGAGEQYF.

This sequence joins TRBV4-2 and TRBJ1-2, with 8 bases aligning to TRBD1. The V and J ends lost 4 bases and 0 bases, in that order; junction bases with no gene match: 10. The CDR3 is made up of 17 amino acids. The germline V gene has CDR1 LGHNA and CDR2 YNFKEQ. As DNA, the CDR3 is TGTGCCAGCAGCCGAGGATTGACAGGGGTCTCTAACTATGGCTACACCTTC. Encoded protein: CASSRGLTGVSNYGYTF.

This clone was counted a few times. In the same sample, other DNA sequences code for this CDR3. This sequence joins TRBV18 and TRBJ2-7; unclear D gene. Germline V gives CDR1 KGHSH, CDR2 LQKENI. V lost 0 bases, J lost 3 bases, and 12 bases lay in between. CDR3 size: 15 residues. CDR3 DNA: TGTGCCAGCTCACCACCGGCTTCAGGCCTCTACGAGCAGTACTTC. This sequence encodes CASSPPASGLYEQYF.

This chain joins TRBV5-1 and TRBJ2-4; D might be TRBD1 (5 bases). The CDR3 extends over 14 amino acids. Germline V gene sequence: CDR1 SGHRS, CDR2 YFSETQ. V gave up 0 bases and J gave up 8 bases, with 12 bases separating them. The CDR3 coding sequence is TGCGCCAGCAGCTTGGGGCAGGGTGGGGACATTCAGTACTTC. It yields the protein CASSLGQGGDIQYF.

The chain recombines TRBV5-1 with TRBJ2-1; TRBD2 agrees at 12 bases. V shed 4 bases, J shed 0 bases, and the junction held 2 bases outside the gene matches. This CDR3 has 16 residues. Germline assignment: CDR1 SGHRS and CDR2 YFSETQ. The CDR3 region is CASSGLAGSSYNEQFF. CDR3 bases: TGCGCCAGCAGCGGACTAGCGGGGAGCTCCTACAATGAGCAGTTCTTC.

This clone was found a few times. The rearrangement uses TRBV9 and TRBJ2-7; 7 bases line up with TRBD1. This CDR3 has 14 amino acids. J was trimmed by 6 bases and V by 4 bases; bases with no gene match: 10. The germline CDR1 and CDR2 sequences are SGDLS and YYNGEE. CDR3 nucleotides: TGTGCCAGCAGCAGAGACAGGGCCGACGGCGAGCAGTACTTC. Its translation: CASSRDRADGEQYF.

This rearrangement joins TRBV12-5 to TRBJ2-2, with D tentatively TRBD2 (5 bases). Trimming removed 0 bases from V and 0 bases from J, with 11 bases in between. The CDR3 covers 17 residues. Germline V gives CDR1 LGHNT, CDR2 FRNRAP. This CDR3 reads CASGLVLEGSNTGELFF. The DNA for the CDR3 is TGTGCTAGTGGTTTGGTACTCGAGGGATCGAACACCGGGGAGCTGTTTTTT.

The chain uses TRBV6-1 and TRBJ1-2; D uncertain. The CDR3 covers 13 residues. V shed 4 bases and J shed 6 bases, with 12 bases lying between them. Germline V lookup: CDR1 MNHNS, CDR2 SASEGT. CDR3 loop: CASSVDLRNGYTF. CDR3 nucleotides: TGTGCCAGCAGTGTCGACCTGAGGAATGGCTACACCTTC.

The chain is built from TRBV28 and TRBJ1-5; TRBD1 matches at 9 bases. The V segment lost 9 bases and the J segment 7 bases; nucleotides outside the gene matches: 7. The CDR3 extends over 13 amino acids. In germline, CDR1 is MDHEN, CDR2 SYDVKM. CDR3 DNA: TGTGCCAGTTTGACAGGGGGGAAACAGCCCCAGCATTTT. Its translation is CASLTGGKQPQHF.

This chain links TRBV28 with TRBJ1-2; TRBD1 matches at 8 bases. The J segment lost 4 bases and the V segment lost 8 bases, leaving 12 bases of the junction unmatched. Germline V gene sequence: CDR1 MDHEN, CDR2 SYDVKM. The CDR3 is 15 amino acids. The CDR3 protein is CASFPPGQVPYGYTF. The CDR3, as DNA: TGTGCCAGCTTCCCTCCGGGACAGGTTCCCTATGGCTACACCTTC.

V and J are TRBV5-6 and TRBJ2-6; the D is unclear. The germline CDR1 and CDR2 sequences are SGHDT and YYEEEE. This CDR3 region has 14 residues. V shed 7 bases and J shed 1 base, with 9 bases lying between them. In nucleotides, the CDR3 is TGTGCCAGCTCAGAATTATCTGGGGCCAACGTCCTGACTTTC. Its translation: CASSELSGANVLTF.

V is TRBV19 and J is TRBJ2-5, with a possible D match to TRBD2 (6 bases). The germline CDR1 and CDR2 sequences are LNHDA and SQIVND (reference sequence). The CDR3 spans 15 residues. Trimming stripped 3 bases from V and 4 bases from J, with 15 bases between. Here the CDR3 DNA reads TGTGCCAGTAGTATTGTGACTAGGTCATTAGAGACCCAGTACTTC. This gives the protein CASSIVTRSLETQYF.

This chain connects TRBV28 to TRBJ1-4; TRBD1 agrees at 8 bases. Per the germline V gene, CDR1 is MDHEN and CDR2 is SYDVKM. There are 14 residues in the CDR3. After removal of 6 bases from V and 6 bases from J, the junction contained 6 bases not matched to a gene. The CDR3 region has the DNA TGTGCCAGCAGAGACAGGGGAACACATGAAAAACTGTTTTTT. It encodes CASRDRGTHEKLFF.

J is TRBJ1-2 and V is TRBV10-2, with 7 bases identical to TRBD1. The V gene's germline CDR1 is WSHSY and CDR2 SAAADI. Losses at the gene ends were 7 bases for V and 0 bases for J; bases not matched to a gene: 5. The CDR3 covers 14 residues. CDR3 in amino acids: CASTQQGSNYGYTF. The CDR3 DNA is TGCGCCAGCACCCAACAGGGGTCTAACTATGGCTACACCTTC.

This clone was counted between two and nine times. The chain employs TRBV10-1 and TRBJ2-1; 8 nucleotides align to TRBD1. CDR1 WNHNN and CDR2 SYGVQD come from the germline V gene (reference sequence). V shed 0 bases, J shed 8 bases, and the junction held 3 bases outside the gene matches. The CDR3 has 14 residues. The CDR3: CASSESMDRDEQFF. The CDR3 DNA is TGCGCCAGCAGTGAGTCTATGGACAGGGATGAGCAGTTCTTC.

The genes are TRBV6-5 and TRBJ1-2; D possibly corresponds to TRBD1 (6 bases). The CDR3 extends over 13 amino acids. Deletions cut 6 bases from V and 7 bases from J, with 15 bases between. CDR1 is MNHEY, CDR2 SVGAGI, per germline. The CDR3 here is CASRLQGSGGYTF. CDR3 nucleotides: TGTGCCAGCAGACTACAGGGAAGCGGTGGCTACACCTTC.

This clone was detected only a few times. The chain links TRBV4-1 to TRBJ2-2; 12 bases line up with TRBD2. V shed 2 bases and J 1 base; nucleotides not matched to a gene: 2. Looked up from germline, CDR1 is MGHRA and CDR2 is YSYEKL. This CDR3 is 17 amino acids long. CDR3 nucleotide sequence: TGCGCCAGCAGCCAATTGACTAGCGGGAGGAACACCGGGGAGCTGTTTTTT. It codes for CASSQLTSGRNTGELFF.

V usage is TRBV6-4 and J usage is TRBJ2-7; 9 bases line up with TRBD1. CDR3 length: 14 residues. Germline-derived CDR1 and CDR2 are MRHNA and SNTAGT. Trimming removed 4 bases from V and 3 bases from J; junction bases left unmatched: 4. The CDR3 DNA reads TGTGCCAGCAGTGTAACGGGACAGGGCTACGAGCAGTACTTC. Its translation is CASSVTGQGYEQYF.